The 25 T cell receptor beta chains presented below share a single source sample, sequenced in a study of blood T cell repertoires in COVID-19. Measured with immunoSEQ multiplex PCR; TCRdb has only the in-frame clones, and not every one. The sample has tens of thousands of clones; about 92% are singletons. The specimen sequenced was peripheral blood. The receptor set was obtained from a man aged 50-59 years with COVID-19, enrolled during active disease.

This chain joins TRBV28 and TRBJ1-1; D is unclear. The CDR3 spans 14 residues. Trimming took off 2 bases at V and 4 bases at J, with 11 bases between the two ends. CDR1 and CDR2 (germline): MDHEN, SYDVKM. The CDR3 loop is CASSLEGSLTEAFF. CDR3 DNA: TGTGCCAGCAGTTTAGAAGGGAGCCTCACTGAAGCTTTCTTT.

The CDR3 here is CASRRASSGNTIYF. Here the CDR3 DNA reads TGTGCCAGTAGGAGGGCCAGCTCTGGAAACACCATATATTTT. This rearrangement joins TRBV19 to TRBJ1-3; no definite D call. Germline V CDR1 and CDR2: LNHDA, SQIVND (reference sequence). V lost 6 bases and J lost 0, with 9 bases in between. This CDR3 contains 14 residues.

The rearrangement joins TRBV6-1 to TRBJ2-5; D is undetermined. This CDR3 has 13 residues. V lost 1 base to trimming and J lost 4 bases, with 7 bases between them. In germline, CDR1 is MNHNS, CDR2 SASEGT. The CDR3 DNA reads TGTGCCAGCAGTGAAGATCCTCGAGAGACCCAGTACTTC. It translates to CASSEDPRETQYF.

Only a few counts were recorded for this clone. CDR3 region: CASSVAGGPRNEQFF. CDR3 nucleotides: TGTGCCAGCAGCGTAGCGGGAGGGCCCCGGAATGAGCAGTTCTTC. The rearrangement uses TRBV11-3 and TRBJ2-1; TRBD2 matches 11 bases. The germline V gene encodes CDR1 SGHNT and CDR2 YENEEA. The CDR3 is 15 residues long. V lost 5 bases and J lost 7; bases outside the gene matches: 7.

V is TRBV29-1 and J is TRBJ1-6, with 8 nucleotides matching TRBD1. The V and J ends lost 4 bases and 9 bases, in that order; junction bases with no gene match: 20. The CDR3 is made up of 18 amino acids. Per germline, CDR1 SQVTM and CDR2 ANQGSEA. The CDR3, as DNA: TGCAGCGTTGGATCCCAGACAGGGGAGAATCTTAAGTGTTCACCCCTCCACTTT. This encodes CSVGSQTGENLKCSPLHF.

V gene TRBV2 combines with J gene TRBJ2-7; D possibly corresponds to TRBD1 (6 bases). This CDR3 comprises 14 residues. The germline V gene encodes CDR1 SNHLY and CDR2 FYNNEI. The ends were cut back, 8 bases at V and 0 bases at J, with 14 bases in the middle. The CDR3 region has the DNA TGTGCCAGCCATTGGACAGAAGCCTCCTACGAGCAGTACTTC. This codes for CASHWTEASYEQYF.

This clone showed up just a few times. The chain recombines TRBV12-5 with TRBJ2-7; 12 bases agree with TRBD2. CDR3 length: 15 residues. With V trimmed by 1 base and J by 2 bases, 0 bases remained unmatched. Germline V gives CDR1 LGHNT, CDR2 FRNRAP. DNA for the CDR3: TGTGCTAGTGGTTTGGGACTAGCGGGGGCCTACGAGCAGTACTTC. Translated, it gives CASGLGLAGAYEQYF.

The rearrangement uses TRBV9 and TRBJ2-3; no clear D gene. CDR3 length: 15 residues. Trimming stripped 0 bases from V and 2 bases from J, with 10 bases between. The germline gives CDR1 SGDLS, CDR2 YYNGEE. The CDR3 is CASSVGASITDTQYF. CDR3 in DNA: TGTGCCAGCAGCGTAGGAGCTAGTATCACAGATACGCAGTATTTT. The variable domain in full, with the rest retrieved from reference TRBV9 and TRBJ2-3, is DSGVTQTPKHLITATGQRVTLRCSPRSGDLSVYWYQQSLDQGLQFLIQYYNGEERAKGNILERFSAQQFPDLHSELNLSSLELGDSALYFCASSVGASITDTQYFGPGTRLTVL.

The V call is TRBV24-1, the J call TRBJ1-1, with D hard to call. V lost 3 bases and J lost 2, with 12 bases in between. The length of the CDR3 is 15 residues. Germline CDR1 and CDR2: KGHDR and SFDVKD. Written as DNA, the CDR3 is TGTGCCACCAGTGATCCCAAGCGGGGAAACACTGAAGCTTTCTTT. Protein product: CATSDPKRGNTEAFF.

The chain recombines TRBV10-3 with TRBJ1-1; TRBD1 is a possible D gene (5 bases). Looked up from germline, CDR1 is ENHRY and CDR2 is SYGVKD. CDR3 length equals 14 residues. V gave up 4 bases and J gave up 4 bases, with 13 bases separating them. The DNA for the CDR3 is TGTGCCATCAGTGTAGGGCAAAGGGGCACTGAAGCTTTCTTT. Amino acid sequence: CAISVGQRGTEAFF.

CDR3 in DNA: TGTGCTAGTGGCAGAGAGACAGGGTGGACTGAAGCTTTCTTT. Translated: CASGRETGWTEAFF. V and J are TRBV12-5 and TRBJ1-1; 7 bases fit TRBD1. The ends lost 6 bases at V and 5 bases at J; junction bases unmatched: 9. This CDR3 comprises 14 residues. Germline CDR1 is LGHNT and CDR2 is FRNRAP.

The genes are TRBV29-1 and TRBJ2-1; TRBD1 aligns across 11 bases. The trim removed 8 bases at V and 10 bases at J, leaving 10 bases unmatched. This CDR3 contains 13 residues. Germline CDR1 SQVTM, CDR2 ANQGSEA. The CDR3 DNA reads as TGCAGCCTCGGACAGGGGGCGCGGGGGGAGCAGTTCTTC. Translation gives CSLGQGARGEQFF.

This clone has just one count. V gene TRBV12-3 or TRBV12-4 combines with J gene TRBJ1-2, with 7 positions matching TRBD1. This CDR3 region has 13 residues. Trimming cost V 5 bases and J 6 bases; bases outside gene matches: 6. The CDR3 spells CASSTGDSNGYTF. The CDR3 DNA is TGTGCCAGCAGTACAGGGGACAGTAATGGCTACACCTTC.

This clone was detected only a few times. The V call is TRBV15, the J call TRBJ2-7, with D tentatively TRBD1 (6 bases). CDR1 LNHNV and CDR2 YYDKDF come from the germline V gene (reference sequence). V gave up 2 bases and J gave up 12 bases, with 17 bases separating them. CDR3 length: 13 amino acids. The CDR3 DNA is TGTGCCACCAGCAGAAGCCTACAGGGTGGTCTGTACTTC. As protein: CATSRSLQGGLYF.

The J gene is TRBJ2-5, the V gene TRBV6-5, with 7 bases lining up with TRBD1. The CDR3 consists of 16 residues. The V segment lost 4 bases and the J segment 4 bases; nucleotides outside the gene matches: 12. CDR1 and CDR2 (germline): MNHEY, SVGAGI. DNA of the CDR3: TGTGCCAGCAGTTTAACCAGGACAGGCGTGGGAGAGACCCAGTACTTC. It codes for CASSLTRTGVGETQYF.

The chain uses TRBV7-2 and TRBJ2-3; 10 bases agree with TRBD2. The germline V gene has CDR1 SGHTA and CDR2 FQGNSA. The CDR3 is made up of 16 amino acids. V lost 5 bases and J lost 4; bases outside the gene matches: 9. This chain's CDR3 is CASSPHSGGTADTQYF. The CDR3, as DNA: TGTGCCAGCAGCCCCCATAGCGGGGGGACAGCAGATACGCAGTATTTT.

The rearrangement links TRBV21-1 to TRBJ1-1; the D segment call TRBD1 is taken from the table without a DNA check. TRBV21-1 is noted as a pseudogene. The CDR3 is 17 amino acids. CDR3 sequence: CASSKFGTGVLNTEAFF. The CDR3 DNA sequence: TGTGCCAGCAGCAAATTCGGAACAGGTGTTTTGAACACTGAAGCTTTCTTT.

The chain carries TRBV7-2 and TRBJ2-3; 7 nucleotides line up with TRBD1. J gave up 0 bases and V 4 bases, and 10 bases lay outside the gene matches. Germline values: CDR1 SGHTA, CDR2 FQGNSA. This CDR3 region has 17 residues. The CDR3 protein is CASSSRGLSSSTDTQYF. CDR3 DNA sequence: TGTGCCAGCAGCTCGAGGGGGCTATCTTCTAGCACAGATACGCAGTATTTT. The full variable domain, with the rest looked up from reference TRBV7-2 and TRBJ2-3, is GAGVSQSPSNKVTEKGKDVELRCDPISGHTALYWYRQSLGQGLEFLIYFQGNSAPDKSGLPSDRFSAERTGGSVSTLTIQRTQQEDSAVYLCASSSRGLSSSTDTQYFGPGTRLTVL.

The chain has TRBV18 and TRBJ1-5; no clear D gene. This CDR3 comprises 15 residues. V was shortened by 3 bases and J by 0 bases, with 9 bases between the two germline ends. The germline V gene has CDR1 KGHSH and CDR2 LQKENI. The chain's CDR3 is CASSPGILSNQPQHF. CDR3 DNA sequence: TGTGCCAGCTCACCGGGCATCCTTAGCAATCAGCCCCAGCATTTT.

The gene calls are TRBV7-9 and TRBJ2-5; the D is unclear. This CDR3 is built from 14 residues. The V gene lost 2 bases and the J gene lost 5 bases, with 12 bases spanning the gap. CDR1 is SEHNR and CDR2 is FQNEAQ in the germline V gene (reference sequence). The CDR3 nucleotides read TGTGCCAGCAGCTTATTCGGGTCTCGGGAGACCCAGTACTTC. It translates to CASSLFGSRETQYF.

The chain uses TRBV28 and TRBJ2-7; TRBD1 is a possible D gene (5 bases). The germline CDR1 and CDR2 sequences are MDHEN and SYDVKM. The CDR3 runs to 16 residues. Between the trimmed V and J ends, which lost 2 bases and 0 bases, there was a span of 14 bases. The CDR3, as DNA: TGTGCCAGCAGTTTAATTGGGGCGTACCGCTCCTACGAGCAGTACTTC. The encoded protein is CASSLIGAYRSYEQYF.

The chain carries TRBV2 and TRBJ2-7; a possible D gene is TRBD2 (5 bases). The germline gives CDR1 SNHLY, CDR2 FYNNEI. This CDR3 is 14 amino acids long. V gave up 3 bases and J gave up 4 bases, with 13 bases separating them. The CDR3 coding sequence is TGTGCCAGCAGTGACCCTGAGGAGGAGTACGAGCAGTACTTC. It codes for CASSDPEEEYEQYF.

The V call is TRBV29-1, the J call TRBJ2-4, with D perhaps matching TRBD2 (6 bases). The CDR3 length is 13 residues. Trimming stripped 4 bases from V and 1 base from J, with 8 bases between. CDR1 and CDR2 (germline): SQVTM, ANQGSEA. The CDR3 DNA reads TGCAGCGTTGTCGGGAGTGCCAAAAACATTCAGTACTTC. It specifies CSVVGSAKNIQYF.

This rearrangement joins TRBV19 to TRBJ1-5; 12 nucleotides agree with TRBD1. J was trimmed by 2 bases and V by 8 bases; bases with no gene match: 16. The germline gives CDR1 LNHDA, CDR2 SQIVND (reference sequence). The CDR3 consists of 19 residues. DNA for the CDR3: TGTGCCAGTCTCGTTTCCGGGACAGGGGGCGTCGTGGGCAATCAGCCCCAGCATTTT. The encoded protein is CASLVSGTGGVVGNQPQHF.

This chain connects TRBV21-1 to TRBJ2-4; the table names TRBD2, a call not compared with the DNA. TRBV21-1 is a known pseudogene. The CDR3 is 20 residues long. The CDR3 DNA follows: TGTGCCAGCAGCAAAAGAGGGATAGAGATAGCGGGGACTTCAAAAAACATTCAGTACTTC. Its translation: CASSKRGIEIAGTSKNIQYF.